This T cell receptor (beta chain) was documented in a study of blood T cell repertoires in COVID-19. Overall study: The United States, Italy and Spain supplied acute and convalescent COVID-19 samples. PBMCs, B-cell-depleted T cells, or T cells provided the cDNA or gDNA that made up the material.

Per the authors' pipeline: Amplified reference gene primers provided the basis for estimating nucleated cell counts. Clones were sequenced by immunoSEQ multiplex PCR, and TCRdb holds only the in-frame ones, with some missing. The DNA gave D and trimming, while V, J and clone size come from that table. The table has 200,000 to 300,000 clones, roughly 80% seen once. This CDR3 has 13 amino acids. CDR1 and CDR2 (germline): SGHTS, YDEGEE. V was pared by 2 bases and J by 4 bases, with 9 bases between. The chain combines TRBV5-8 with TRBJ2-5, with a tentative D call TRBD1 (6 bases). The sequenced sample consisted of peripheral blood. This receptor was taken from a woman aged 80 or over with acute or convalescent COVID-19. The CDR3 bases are TGTGCCAGCAGCTTCCAGGGGACAGAGACCCAGTACTTC. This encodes CASSFQGTETQYF.